This section outlines one TCR beta chain sequence together with its context. This specimen comes from a study of Graves' ophthalmopathy and Graves' hyperthyroidism. TCR beta CDR3 amplification used RNA transcripts. Second-round multiplex PCR came after first-round RT-PCR with HTBI primers. TCRdb independently ran MiXCR on the multiplex PCR reads; one entry per CDR3 protein. The profile covers approximately 700,000 distinct CDR3 sequences, with approximately 39% appearing a single time and 3% to 4% taken by the ten largest. All donors with ophthalmopathy were recorded as having moderate-to-severe activity, CAS ≥3, NOSPECS ≥4 and a duration under 3 months. Reliance was placed on clinical symptoms, serum thyroxine, TRAb, thyroid ultrasound and orbital computed tomography for diagnosis. This CDR3 contains 13 residues. Trimming took 6 bases from V and 8 from J; bases not matched to a gene: 6. Germline V gene sequence: CDR1 MNHEY, CDR2 SVGAGI.

The TCR comes from an adult man with Graves' ophthalmopathy. The specimen sequenced was peripheral blood. V and J are TRBV6-5 and TRBJ1-4, with 7 bases matching TRBD1. The CDR3 is CASRGQPGEKLFF. DNA for the CDR3: TGTGCCAGCAGGGGACAGCCGGGAGAAAAACTGTTTTTT.